A single sample is the source of the 4 T cell receptor beta chains below, sequenced in a study of ipilimumab plus nivolumab after autologous stem cell transplantation. The assay was immunoSEQ multiplex PCR, and TCRdb's table has in-frame clones only and misses some. Seen here are some 87,000 clones, under 85% observed once, and the top ten hold approximately 2.2%. Sequenced here: PBMCs, sampled in a trial of ipilimumab plus nivolumab as post-transplant consolidation. Receptors were obtained from a male donor with diffuse large B-cell lymphoma.

V usage is TRBV5-1 and J usage is TRBJ2-2; D might be TRBD1 (5 bases). CDR1 and CDR2 from the germline V gene are SGHRS and YFSETQ. The CDR3 consists of 17 residues. Trimming took off 0 bases at V and 0 bases at J, with 12 bases between the two ends. The CDR3, as DNA: TGCGCCAGCAGCTTGGAGGGGCACAGACCGAACACCGGGGAGCTGTTTTTT. This sequence encodes CASSLEGHRPNTGELFF.

V usage is TRBV5-1 and J usage is TRBJ2-7; 7 bases match TRBD1. Germline V lookup: CDR1 SGHRS, CDR2 YFSETQ. The CDR3 extends over 15 amino acids. V lost 3 bases and J lost 3; bases outside the gene matches: 9. CDR3 protein: CASSSLTGNIYEQYF. The CDR3 nucleotides read TGCGCCAGCAGCTCCCTGACAGGGAACATCTACGAGCAGTACTTC.

This rearrangement joins TRBV19 to TRBJ1-5; D is uncertain. In germline, CDR1 is LNHDA, CDR2 SQIVND (reference sequence). With 5 bases removed from V and 0 bases from J, the gap between germline ends came to 20 bases. This CDR3 region has 18 residues. The DNA for the CDR3 is TGTGCCAGTAGTCCCCGGATTCAAAAGGGATATAGCAATCAGCCCCAGCATTTT. Translating it yields CASSPRIQKGYSNQPQHF.

The genes are TRBV25-1 and TRBJ2-4, with no clear D. The V gene lost 7 bases and the J gene lost 0 bases, with 10 bases spanning the gap. This CDR3 contains 14 residues. CDR1 and CDR2 (germline): MGHDK, SYGVNS. The CDR3 bases are TGTGCCAGCATCGGAAGGCTAGCCAAAAACATTCAGTACTTC. Protein sequence: CASIGRLAKNIQYF.